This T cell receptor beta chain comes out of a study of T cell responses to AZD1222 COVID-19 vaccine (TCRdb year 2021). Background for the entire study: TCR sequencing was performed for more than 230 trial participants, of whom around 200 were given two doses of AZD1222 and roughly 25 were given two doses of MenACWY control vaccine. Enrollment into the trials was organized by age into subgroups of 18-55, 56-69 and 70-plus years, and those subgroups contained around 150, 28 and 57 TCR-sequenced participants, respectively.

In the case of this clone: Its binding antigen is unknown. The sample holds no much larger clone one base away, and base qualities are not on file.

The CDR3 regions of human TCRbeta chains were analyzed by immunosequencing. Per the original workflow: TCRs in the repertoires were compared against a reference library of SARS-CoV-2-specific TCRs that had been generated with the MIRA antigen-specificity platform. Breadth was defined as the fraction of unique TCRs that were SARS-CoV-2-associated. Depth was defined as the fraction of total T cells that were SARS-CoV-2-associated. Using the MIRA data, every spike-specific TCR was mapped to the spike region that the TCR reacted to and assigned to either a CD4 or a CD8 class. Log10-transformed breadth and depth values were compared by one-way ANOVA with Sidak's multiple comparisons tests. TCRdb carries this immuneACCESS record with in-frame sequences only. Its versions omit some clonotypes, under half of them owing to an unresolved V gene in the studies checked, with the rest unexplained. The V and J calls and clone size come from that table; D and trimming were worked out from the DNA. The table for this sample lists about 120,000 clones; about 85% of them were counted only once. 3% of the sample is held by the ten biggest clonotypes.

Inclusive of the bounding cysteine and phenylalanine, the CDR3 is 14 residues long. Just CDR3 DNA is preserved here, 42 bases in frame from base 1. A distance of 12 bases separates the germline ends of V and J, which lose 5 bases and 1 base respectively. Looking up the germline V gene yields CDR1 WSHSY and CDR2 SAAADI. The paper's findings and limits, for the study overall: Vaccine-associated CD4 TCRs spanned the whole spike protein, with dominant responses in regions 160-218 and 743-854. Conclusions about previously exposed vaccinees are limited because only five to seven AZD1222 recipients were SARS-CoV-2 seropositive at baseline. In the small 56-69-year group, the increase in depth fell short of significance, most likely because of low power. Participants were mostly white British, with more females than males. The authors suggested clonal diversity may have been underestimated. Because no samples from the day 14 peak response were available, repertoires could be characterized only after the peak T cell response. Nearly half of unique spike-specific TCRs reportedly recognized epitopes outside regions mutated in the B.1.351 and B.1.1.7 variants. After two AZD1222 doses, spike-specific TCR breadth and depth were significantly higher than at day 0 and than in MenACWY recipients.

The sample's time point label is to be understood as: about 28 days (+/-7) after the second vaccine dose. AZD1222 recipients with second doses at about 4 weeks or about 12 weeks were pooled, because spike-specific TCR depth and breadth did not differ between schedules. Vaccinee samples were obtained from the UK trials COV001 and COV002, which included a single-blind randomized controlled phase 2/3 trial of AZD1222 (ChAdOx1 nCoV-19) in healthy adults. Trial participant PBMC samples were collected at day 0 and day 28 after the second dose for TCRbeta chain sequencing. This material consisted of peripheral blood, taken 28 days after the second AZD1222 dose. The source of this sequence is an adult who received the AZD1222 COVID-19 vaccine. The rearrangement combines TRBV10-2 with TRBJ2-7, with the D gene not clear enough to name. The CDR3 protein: CASSIAETSYEQYF. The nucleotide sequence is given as TGCGCCAGCAGTATCGCGGAGACGTCCTACGAGCAGTACTTC.